Listed below are T cell receptor beta chains from one sample, sequenced in a study of T cells in Graves' hyperthyroidism and ophthalmopathy. TCRdb redid the calling of the multiplex PCR reads with MiXCR, one entry per CDR3 protein. The repertoire holds around 800,000 distinct CDR3 sequences, around 39% seen once, with 7.5% to 9.5% in the top ten. Material: blood. The receptors were sampled from a man in his late teens or twenties with Graves' hyperthyroidism. Both conserved end residues are part of each CDR3. The D gene is left open where the match is weak. Only some rows state a clone size, as once, few, many or a class for expanded clones.

>TRBV29-1|TRBD1|.|TRBJ2-5
TGCAGCCAACCCGGGACAGGGGAAGAGACCCAGTACTTC
CSQPGTGEETQYF
>TRBV7-9|TRBD1|.|TRBJ2-7
TGTGCCAGCAGCCATGGACAGGAACCCTACGAGCAGTACTTC
CASSHGQEPYEQYF
>TRBV7-2|TRBD1|.|TRBJ2-6
TGTGCCAGCAGCCCCTCGACAGGGGATGGGGCCAACGTCCTGACTTTC
CASSPSTGDGANVLTF
>TRBV20-1|TRBD1|few|TRBJ2-7
TGCAGGAGGCGGGACAGGGTTTTCCACGAGCAGTACTTC
CRRRDRVFHEQYF
>TRBV19|.|few|TRBJ2-2
TGTGCCAATGGCTCCGGGGAGCTGTTTTTT
CANGSGELFF
>TRBV5-6|.|many|TRBJ1-5
TGTGCCAGCAGCGCTCACCGTAATCAGCCCCAGCATTTT
CASSAHRNQPQHF
>TRBV2|.|.|TRBJ1-2
TGTGCCAGCAGTGTGGAGCAGGGGCAGGGCTACACCTTC
CASSVEQGQGYTF
>TRBV19|TRBD1|.|TRBJ1-5
TGTGCCAGTAGTATTGACTACAGGGGTAATCAGCCCCAGCATTTT
CASSIDYRGNQPQHF
>TRBV29-1|.|.|TRBJ2-7
TGCAGCGTTGATGGAGGGCCCCACGAGCAGTACTTC
CSVDGGPHEQYF
>TRBV7-2|TRBD2|many|TRBJ2-7
TGTGCCAGCAGCGCCTCGGGACTAGAAATCTACGAGCAGTACTTC
CASSASGLEIYEQYF
>TRBV11-2|.|few|TRBJ2-7
TGTGCCAGCAGCGAATTTGGGTTGGGGTTGAAGCAGTACTTC
CASSEFGLGLKQYF
>TRBV29-1|.|.|TRBJ1-4
.
CSVAQAMGTEAFFGLSEKLFF
>TRBV12-3/TRBV12-4|TRBD1|few|TRBJ1-3
TGTGCCAGCAGGCGCCGGACAGGGGTTATTGGAAACACCATATATTTT
CASRRRTGVIGNTIYF
>TRBV7-8|.|many|TRBJ1-4
TGTGCCAGCAGACGGACTTCTAATGAAAAACTGTTTTTT
CASRRTSNEKLFF
>TRBV15|.|.|TRBJ1-5
TGTGCCACCAGCACCCCGGGTAGGGGAGGGGGTATGAGTAATCAGCCCCAGCATTTT
CATSTPGRGGGMSNQPQHF
>TRBV7-9|.|many|TRBJ2-7
TGTGCCAGCAGCGTACGAGCTCAGCAGTACTTC
CASSVRAQQYF
>TRBV7-8|TRBD1|many|TRBJ2-7
TGTGCCAGCAGCTTGAGCCCCGACAGGGGATACGAGCAGTACTTC
CASSLSPDRGYEQYF
>TRBV7-9|TRBD2|.|TRBJ2-7
TGTGCCAGCAGAAACCCCGGGGGGGGCTACGAGCAGTACTTC
CASRNPGGGYEQYF
>TRBV25-1|.|.|TRBJ2-7
TGTGCCAGCATATGGGGCCTAGGAGACGAGCAGTACTTC
CASIWGLGDEQYF
>TRBV7-9|.|few|TRBJ1-6
TGTGCCAGCAGCTTTAGGTCAGGACCTCAAAATTCACCCCTCCACTTT
CASSFRSGPQNSPLHF
>TRBV19|TRBD1|.|TRBJ1-4
TGTGCCAGTAGCGGAGCAGGGGGCTATGAAAAACTGTTTTTT
CASSGAGGYEKLFF
>TRBV7-2|TRBD1|.|TRBJ1-1
TGCGCCAGCAGCCAAGCGGGACAGGTTGAAGCTTTCTTT
CASSQAGQVEAFF
>TRBV10-3|.|many|TRBJ2-7
TGTGCCATCAGTGGGAGCCCAGGGGGGTCCTACGAGCAGTACTTC
CAISGSPGGSYEQYF
>TRBV2|.|.|TRBJ2-7
TGTGCCAGCAGTGAGGGAAGCCCCTACGAGCAGTACTTC
CASSEGSPYEQYF
>TRBV29-1|TRBD2|many|TRBJ2-7
TGCAGCGTTGCAGGGCTAGCGGGGGACACTGGCGAGCAGTACTTC
CSVAGLAGDTGEQYF
>TRBV6-5|.|.|TRBJ2-7
TGTGCCAGCAGTGAATCCCCGTTCCTTGGCGCCTACGAGCAGTACTTC
CASSESPFLGAYEQYF
>TRBV20-1|.|many|TRBJ2-5
TGCAGTCCCAGGCCAGGGAGTCAAGAGACCCAGTACTTC
CSPRPGSQETQYF